Below are 23 T cell receptor beta chains sequenced from a single sample in a study of blood T cell repertoires in COVID-19 (dated by TCRdb to about 2020). The library was produced with the immunoSEQ multiplex PCR assay. This is the immuneACCESS table as TCRdb keeps it, with only in-frame sequences that have V and J called. A part of the clones is gone; compared with another copy, unresolved V genes explain less than half, and the rest is unexplained. The sample profile shows about 59,000 clones; approximately 80% of them were found once. The top ten clonotypes cover roughly 30% of the sample. Material: peripheral blood. The receptors stem from a man in his 60s with COVID-19, enrolled during active disease.

The chain is built from TRBV12-3 or TRBV12-4 and TRBJ2-1; 7 bases fit TRBD1. The CDR3 has 12 amino acids. V was pared by 5 bases and J by 7 bases, with 2 bases of the junction left unmatched. The CDR3 nucleotides read TGTGCCAGCAGTGCCAGGGGGAATGAGCAGTTCTTC. It is translated as CASSARGNEQFF.

V gene TRBV7-2 combines with J gene TRBJ1-2; 8 nucleotides agree with TRBD1. This CDR3 has 14 amino acids. The V segment lost 6 bases and the J segment 7 bases; nucleotides outside the gene matches: 10. Per germline, CDR1 SGHTA and CDR2 FQGNSA. The DNA of the CDR3 is TGTGCCAGCAGTCTCCAGGGGGCTTCATCTGGCTACACCTTC. It yields the protein CASSLQGASSGYTF.

The chain carries TRBV27 and TRBJ2-7; D is possibly TRBD2 (6 bases). The CDR3 spans 16 residues. Germline V gene lookup returns CDR1 MNHEY and CDR2 SMNVEV (reference sequence). V lost 0 bases to trimming and J lost 6 bases, with 18 bases between them. CDR3 amino acids: CASSLSEGPAGSEQYF. The DNA for the CDR3 is TGTGCCAGCAGTTTATCGGAGGGACCCGCAGGCTCCGAGCAGTACTTC.

This chain joins TRBV6-4 and TRBJ1-1, with 9 bases aligning to TRBD1. The CDR3 consists of 15 residues. With V trimmed by 6 bases and J by 3 bases, 8 bases remained unmatched. Per the germline V gene, CDR1 is MRHNA and CDR2 is SNTAGT. CDR3 in DNA: TGTGCCAGCAGAGCCGGGACAGGGAGGGACACTGAAGCTTTCTTT. This encodes CASRAGTGRDTEAFF.

The rearrangement uses TRBV29-1 and TRBJ2-7, with 16 bases identical to TRBD2. J gave up 4 bases and V 7 bases, and 13 bases lay outside the gene matches. CDR1 is SQVTM, CDR2 ANQGSEA, per germline. The CDR3 totals 17 residues. As DNA, the CDR3 is TGCAGCGCAGCCGGAAGGGGACTAGCGGGAGGGGCGTACGAGCAGTACTTC. Translating gives CSAAGRGLAGGAYEQYF.

V gene TRBV27 combines with J gene TRBJ1-1, with D possibly matching TRBD1 (5 bases). The germline CDR1 and CDR2 sequences are MNHEY and SMNVEV (reference sequence). Between the trimmed V and J ends, which lost 6 bases and 7 bases, there was a span of 15 bases. This CDR3 spans 13 amino acids. CDR3 residues: CASSPGGTREAFF. DNA for the CDR3: TGTGCCAGCAGCCCCGGGGGGACCCGTGAAGCTTTCTTT.

The chain has TRBV13 and TRBJ1-2, with a tentative D call TRBD1 (6 bases). The V and J ends lost 5 bases and 6 bases respectively, with 19 bases between them. In germline, CDR1 is PRHDT, CDR2 FYEKMQ (reference sequence). The CDR3 runs to 15 residues. The CDR3 sequence is CASSPGQPSVNGYTF. The DNA for the CDR3 is TGTGCCAGCAGCCCAGGACAGCCTTCAGTTAATGGCTACACCTTC. Drawing the rest from reference TRBV13 and TRBJ1-2, the complete variable domain is AAGVIQSPRHLIKEKRETATLKCYPIPRHDTVYWYQQGPGQDPQFLISFYEKMQSDKGSIPDRFSAQQFSDYHSELNMSSLELGDSALYFCASSPGQPSVNGYTFGSGTRLTVV.

This clone has just one count. The CDR3 loop is CATNPAGASPDTQYF. The CDR3 bases are TGTGCCACTAACCCGGCGGGAGCATCACCAGATACGCAGTATTTT. The chain combines TRBV24-1 with TRBJ2-3, with 7 bases aligning to TRBD2. The CDR3 has 15 residues. Losses at the gene ends were 10 bases for V and 4 bases for J; bases not matched to a gene: 13. Per the germline V gene, CDR1 is KGHDR and CDR2 is SFDVKD.

The CDR3 sequence is CASSGTGRSYEQYF. The DNA of the CDR3 is TGTGCCAGCAGCGGGACAGGCAGATCCTACGAGCAGTACTTC. This rearrangement joins TRBV6-5 to TRBJ2-7; 8 nucleotides agree with TRBD1. The CDR3 totals 14 residues. Germline V gene lookup returns CDR1 MNHEY and CDR2 SVGAGI. V lost 6 bases and J lost 1; bases outside the gene matches: 5.

The chain joins TRBV4-1 to TRBJ2-2; 12 nucleotides line up with TRBD1. Germline CDR1 is MGHRA and CDR2 is YSYEKL. The CDR3 length is 16 residues. V gave up 2 bases and J gave up 6 bases; unmatched junction bases: 4. In nucleotides, the CDR3 is TGCGCCAGCAGCCAACTGGGACAGGGGGCAGCCGGGGAGCTGTTTTTT. Translation: CASSQLGQGAAGELFF.

J is TRBJ2-2 and V is TRBV7-3, with D maybe TRBD1 (6 bases). Per the germline V gene, CDR1 is SGHTA and CDR2 is FQGTGA. V was cut by 3 bases and J by 6 bases, with 14 bases left in between. The CDR3 is 15 amino acids. Here the CDR3 reads CASSLRGKLSGELFF. In nucleotides, the CDR3 is TGTGCCAGCAGCTTGAGGGGGAAGCTGTCCGGGGAGCTGTTTTTT.

This chain links TRBV15 with TRBJ2-7, with D possibly TRBD2 on 6 matching bases. CDR3 length: 16 residues. CDR1 is LNHNV, CDR2 YYDKDF, per germline (reference sequence). V gave up 1 base and J gave up 0 bases, with 13 bases separating them. Here the CDR3 DNA reads TGTGCCACCAGCAGAGTTTCGGGAGCAGGCTCCTACGAGCAGTACTTC. Protein product: CATSRVSGAGSYEQYF.

The rearrangement joins TRBV3-1 (or the pseudogene TRBV3-2) to TRBJ1-6; D gene uncertain. The CDR3 runs 14 residues. CDR1 is LGHDT, CDR2 YNNKEL, per germline (reference sequence). Trimming shortened V by 3 bases and J by 5 bases, and 8 bases separated the two germline ends. The CDR3 reads CASSHGRDNSPLHF. Here the CDR3 DNA reads TGTGCCAGCAGCCACGGTCGGGATAATTCACCCCTCCACTTT.

V and J are TRBV11-3 and TRBJ1-1, with 11 bases that match TRBD1. The CDR3 totals 17 residues. The germline gives CDR1 SGHNT, CDR2 YENEEA. V lost 0 bases to trimming and J lost 6 bases; unmatched junction nucleotides: 9. The CDR3 bases are TGTGCCAGCAGCTTAGATCTAAATGGACAGGGGGCCCCTGAAGCTTTCTTT. As protein: CASSLDLNGQGAPEAFF. Supplemented by reference TRBV11-3 and TRBJ1-1, the full variable domain reads EAGVVQSPRYKIIEKKQPVAFWCNPISGHNTLYWYLQNLGQGPELLIRYENEEAVDDSQLPKDRFSAERLKGVDSTLKIQPAELGDSAVYLCASSLDLNGQGAPEAFFGQGTRLTVV.

The chain joins TRBV9 to TRBJ2-2; maybe TRBD1 (6 bases). Between the trimmed V and J ends, which lost 3 bases and 6 bases, there was a span of 6 bases. The CDR3 contains 12 residues. The germline gives CDR1 SGDLS, CDR2 YYNGEE. CDR3 bases: TGTGCCAGCAGCGAGGGGGCCGGGGAGCTGTTTTTT. This sequence encodes CASSEGAGELFF.

This rearrangement joins TRBV27 to TRBJ2-1, with 11 bases fitting TRBD2. V was pared by 7 bases and J by 6 bases, with 11 bases of the junction left unmatched. The CDR3 is 16 residues long. CDR1 is MNHEY and CDR2 is SMNVEV in the germline V gene (reference sequence). CDR3 in DNA: TGTGCCAGCACCTTTCTAACTAGCGGGAGAGGCAATGAGCAGTTCTTC. It encodes CASTFLTSGRGNEQFF.

The V and J genes are TRBV7-9 and TRBJ1-3, with 7 bases that match TRBD1. V was pared by 5 bases and J by 0 bases, with 4 bases of the junction left unmatched. The CDR3 consists of 15 residues. Germline values: CDR1 SEHNR, CDR2 FQNEAQ (reference sequence). CDR3 DNA sequence: TGTGCCAGCAGCGAGGGACAGTACTCTGGAAACACCATATATTTT. Its protein is CASSEGQYSGNTIYF.

The rearrangement links TRBV5-6 to TRBJ2-7; a possible D gene is TRBD2 (5 bases). The V end lost 2 bases, the J end lost 5 bases, and 5 bases lay between the germline ends. CDR1 is SGHDT, CDR2 YYEEEE, per germline. The CDR3 is made up of 11 amino acids. CDR3 in DNA: TGTGCCAGCAGCTTCGGGAACGAGCAGTACTTC. This codes for CASSFGNEQYF. Full variable domain (outside the CDR3, taken from reference TRBV5-6 and TRBJ2-7): DAGVTQSPTHLIKTRGQQVTLRCSPKSGHDTVSWYQQALGQGPQFIFQYYEEEERQRGNFPDRFSGHQFPNYSSELNVNALLLGDSALYLCASSFGNEQYFGPGTRLTVT.

This rearrangement joins TRBV2 to TRBJ2-7; D call uncertain. V lost 5 bases, J lost 4 bases, and 3 bases lay in between. This CDR3 has 10 amino acids. The germline gives CDR1 SNHLY, CDR2 FYNNEI. The CDR3 is CASSSYEQYF. In nucleotides, the CDR3 is TGTGCCAGCAGTTCATACGAGCAGTACTTC.

V gene TRBV5-1 combines with J gene TRBJ2-4; TRBD2 matches 7 bases. With V trimmed by 0 bases and J by 5 bases, 2 bases remained unmatched. Germline V gene sequence: CDR1 SGHRS, CDR2 YFSETQ. The CDR3 length is 14 residues. As DNA, the CDR3 is TGCGCCAGCAGCTTGGGAGGGAGGGAAAACATTCAGTACTTC. Translating gives CASSLGGRENIQYF.

The V gene is TRBV6-5, the J gene TRBJ2-7; weak D call: TRBD1 (7 bases). Deletions cut 11 bases from V and 0 bases from J, with 11 bases between. Germline lookup yields CDR1 MNHEY and CDR2 SVGAGI. There are 12 residues in the CDR3. In nucleotides, the CDR3 is TGTGCCTCGGGGGACAGCTCCTACGAGCAGTACTTC. Amino acids: CASGDSSYEQYF.

The chain recombines TRBV5-1 with TRBJ2-1; TRBD2 matches at 12 bases. CDR1 is SGHRS, CDR2 YFSETQ, per germline. Losses at the gene ends were 2 bases for V and 6 bases for J; bases not matched to a gene: 6. This CDR3 is built from 16 residues. CDR3 DNA: TGCGCCAGCAGCTTAACCGGACTAGCGGGACGCAATGAGCAGTTCTTC. Translation: CASSLTGLAGRNEQFF.

This clone was seen a few times. This chain joins TRBV7-2 and TRBJ2-3, with D tentatively TRBD2 (5 bases). This CDR3 has 15 residues. Trimming took off 2 bases at V and 3 bases at J, with 12 bases between the two ends. Germline CDR1 SGHTA, CDR2 FQGNSA. CDR3 bases: TGTGCCAGCAGCTTATTTGGACTTACAACAGATACGCAGTATTTT. This sequence encodes CASSLFGLTTDTQYF. Full variable domain (rest looked up from reference TRBV7-2 and TRBJ2-3): GAGVSQSPSNKVTEKGKDVELRCDPISGHTALYWYRQSLGQGLEFLIYFQGNSAPDKSGLPSDRFSAERTGGSVSTLTIQRTQQEDSAVYLCASSLFGLTTDTQYFGPGTRLTVL.